This T cell receptor (beta chain) was obtained from a study of blood T cell repertoires in COVID-19. Libraries were prepared by immunoSEQ multiplex PCR; TCRdb keeps only in-frame clonotypes and omits some of them. This table has some 37,000 clones, approximately 87% appearing once. This CDR3 has 15 residues. V lost 0 bases and J 2 bases, leaving 11 bases between the germline ends. CDR1 is SGHDT, CDR2 YYEEEE, per germline. This TCR derives from a man aged 65-85 years with acute or convalescent COVID-19. Source material: peripheral blood. The rearrangement joins TRBV5-6 to TRBJ1-2; D not certain. CDR3 sequence (DNA): TGTGCCAGCAGCTTGGCGATGCAGGTCAACTATGGCTACACCTTC. Translated: CASSLAMQVNYGYTF.